The next 9 T cell receptor beta chains were all read from a single sample in a study of shared clonotypes between healthy human individuals. Method: immunoSEQ multiplex PCR; TCRdb's copy keeps in-frame clones and lacks some. The sample lists millions of clones, around nine tenths occurring once. Material for sequencing was naive CD4+ T cells sorted from blood. Subset denoted: CD45RA+ positively selected. The receptors were gathered from a man between 18 and 29 years old in good health.

This chain connects TRBV12-5 to TRBJ2-3, with 8 bases that match TRBD1. Germline V CDR1 and CDR2: LGHNT, FRNRAP. The trim removed 1 base at V and 3 bases at J, leaving 3 bases unmatched. The CDR3 extends over 15 amino acids. CDR3 in DNA: TGTGCTAGTGGTTTGGCGGACAGGGATACAGATACGCAGTATTTT. Amino acids: CASGLADRDTDTQYF.

The chain joins TRBV7-9 to TRBJ1-3; weak D call: TRBD1 (5 bases). Per germline, CDR1 SEHNR and CDR2 FQNEAQ (reference sequence). The length of the CDR3 is 16 residues. The V gene lost 5 bases and the J gene lost 0 bases, with 14 bases spanning the gap. The CDR3 spells CASSLQGTISGNTIYF. In nucleotides, the CDR3 is TGTGCCAGCAGCCTCCAGGGCACCATCTCTGGAAACACCATATATTTT.

This clone was observed a single time. This rearrangement joins TRBV29-1 to TRBJ2-7; perhaps TRBD2 as D (5 bases). The CDR3 is made up of 14 amino acids. V was clipped by 7 bases and J by 2 bases, with 18 bases between them. Germline loops: CDR1 SQVTM, CDR2 ANQGSEA. In DNA, the CDR3 is TGCAGCGCCCGAGGCGGGCCTTTAACCTACGAGCAGTACTTC. This sequence encodes CSARGGPLTYEQYF.

The chain has TRBV18 and TRBJ1-1; the D is unclear. This CDR3 comprises 15 residues. Deletions cut 1 base from V and 3 bases from J, with 12 bases between. CDR1 and CDR2 (germline): KGHSH, LQKENI. Here the CDR3 DNA reads TGTGCCAGCTCACCACTTCCTAGGTCCTACACTGAAGCTTTCTTT. It encodes CASSPLPRSYTEAFF. Complete variable domain (other parts from reference TRBV18 and TRBJ1-1): NAGVMQNPRHLVRRRGQEARLRCSPMKGHSHVYWYRQLPEEGLKFMVYLQKENIIDESGMPKERFSAEFPKEGPSILRIQQVVRGDSAAYFCASSPLPRSYTEAFFGQGTRLTVV.

This clone was counted between two and nine times. Other DNA sequences in this sample translate to the same CDR3. V and J are TRBV18 and TRBJ1-1; D gene ambiguous. Per germline, CDR1 KGHSH and CDR2 LQKENI. Trimming took off 2 bases at V and 0 bases at J, with 4 bases between the two ends. The CDR3 is 13 residues long. The DNA for the CDR3 is TGTGCCAGCTCACCAGCCATGAACACTGAAGCTTTCTTT. Translating it yields CASSPAMNTEAFF. The whole variable domain, filled in from reference TRBV18 and TRBJ1-1, reads NAGVMQNPRHLVRRRGQEARLRCSPMKGHSHVYWYRQLPEEGLKFMVYLQKENIIDESGMPKERFSAEFPKEGPSILRIQQVVRGDSAAYFCASSPAMNTEAFFGQGTRLTVV.

The CDR3 region is CARSFNKGGGRGPRTEAFF. CDR3 in DNA: TGTGCCAGAAGCTTTAATAAAGGCGGTGGCAGGGGGCCGAGGACTGAAGCTTTCTTT. V and J are TRBV5-3 and TRBJ1-1; TRBD1 agrees at 8 bases. TRBV5-3 is known as an ORF, though its function is uncertain. After removal of 2 bases from V and 5 bases from J, the junction contained 20 bases not matched to a gene. The CDR3 covers 19 residues.

The chain links TRBV30 to TRBJ1-2; tentative D call: TRBD1 (5 bases). Trimming pared 5 bases from V and 7 bases from J, leaving 14 bases between. The CDR3 has 12 residues. The germline V gene encodes CDR1 GTSNPN and CDR2 SVGIG (reference sequence). The CDR3 is CAWGGPSRGYTF. CDR3 nucleotide sequence: TGTGCCTGGGGGGGACCATCGCGTGGCTACACCTTC.

The gene calls are TRBV7-9 and TRBJ1-1, with TRBD1 identical over 7 bases. Trimming removed 3 bases from V and 8 bases from J; junction bases left unmatched: 15. This CDR3 is 16 amino acids long. The V gene's germline CDR1 is SEHNR and CDR2 FQNEAQ (reference sequence). CDR3 coding DNA: TGTGCCAGCAGCTTTGAGGACAGGTTCTTTATTCCAGAAGCTTTCTTT. Its protein product is CASSFEDRFFIPEAFF.

The V gene is TRBV19, the J gene TRBJ1-4; 8 bases agree with TRBD1. The J segment lost 13 bases and the V segment lost 4 bases, leaving 5 bases of the junction unmatched. Germline assignment: CDR1 LNHDA and CDR2 SQIVND (reference sequence). This CDR3 contains 12 residues. The CDR3 loop is CASSTDRAGLFF. The CDR3 region has the DNA TGTGCCAGTAGTACGGACAGGGCGGGACTGTTTTTT.